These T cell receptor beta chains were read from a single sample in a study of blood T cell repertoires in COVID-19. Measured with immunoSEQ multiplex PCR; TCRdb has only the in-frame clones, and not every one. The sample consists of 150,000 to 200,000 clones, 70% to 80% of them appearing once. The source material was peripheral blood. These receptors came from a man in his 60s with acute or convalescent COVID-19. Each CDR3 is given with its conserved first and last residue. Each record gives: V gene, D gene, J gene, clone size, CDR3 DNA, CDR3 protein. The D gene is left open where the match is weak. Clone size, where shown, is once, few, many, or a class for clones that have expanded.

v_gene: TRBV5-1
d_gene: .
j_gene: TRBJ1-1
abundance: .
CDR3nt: TGCGCCAGCAGCTCGACTTCCACTGAAGCTTTCTTT
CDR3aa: CASSSTSTEAFF

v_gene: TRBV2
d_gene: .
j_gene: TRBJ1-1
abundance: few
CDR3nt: TGTGCCAGCAGCCCGCAGGGGCCCGACACTGAAGCTTTCTTT
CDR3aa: CASSPQGPDTEAFF

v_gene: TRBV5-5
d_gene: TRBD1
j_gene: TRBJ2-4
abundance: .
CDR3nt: TGTGCCAGCAGCTTGGGGACAGGGTGGACCAAAAACATTCAGTACTTC
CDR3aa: CASSLGTGWTKNIQYF

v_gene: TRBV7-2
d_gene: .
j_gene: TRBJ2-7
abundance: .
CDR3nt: TGTGCCAGCAGCTTAACTGGCCAGGGAATTTACGAGCAGTACTTC
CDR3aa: CASSLTGQGIYEQYF

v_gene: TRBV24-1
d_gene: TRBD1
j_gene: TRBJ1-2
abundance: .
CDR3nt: TGTGCCACCAGTGGTGACAGGGGATATGGCTACACCTTC
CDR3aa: CATSGDRGYGYTF

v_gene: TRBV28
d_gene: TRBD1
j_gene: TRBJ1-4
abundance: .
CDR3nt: TGTGCCGCGCAGGGGGTTCTTGAAAAACTGTTTTTT
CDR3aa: CAAQGVLEKLFF

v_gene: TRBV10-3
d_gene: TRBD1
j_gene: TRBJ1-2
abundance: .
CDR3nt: TGTGCCATCAGTTTGGGACAGGCTGACTATGGCTACACCTTC
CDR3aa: CAISLGQADYGYTF

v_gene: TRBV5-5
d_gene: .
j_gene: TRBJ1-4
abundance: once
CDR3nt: TGTGCCAGCAGCCCAGGGTGGTCAACTAATGAAAAACTGTTTTTT
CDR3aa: CASSPGWSTNEKLFF

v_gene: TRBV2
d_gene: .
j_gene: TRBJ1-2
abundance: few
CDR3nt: TGTGCCAGCACCGGCCCTCCCGACAGCCCCTATGGCTACACCTTC
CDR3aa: CASTGPPDSPYGYTF

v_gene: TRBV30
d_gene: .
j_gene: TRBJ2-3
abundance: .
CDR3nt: TGTGCCTGGAGTGTTAGCTCTTCGAGGTGGGATACGCAGTATTTT
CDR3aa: CAWSVSSSRWDTQYF

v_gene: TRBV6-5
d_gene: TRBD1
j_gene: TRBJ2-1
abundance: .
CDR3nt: TGTGCCAGCAGAGGACAGGGAAGCGAGCAGTTCTTC
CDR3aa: CASRGQGSEQFF

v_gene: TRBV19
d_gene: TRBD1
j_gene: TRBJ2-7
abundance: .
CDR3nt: TGTGCCAGTAGTAAACTCCCGGGACAGTCGACCTACGAGCAGTACTTC
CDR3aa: CASSKLPGQSTYEQYF

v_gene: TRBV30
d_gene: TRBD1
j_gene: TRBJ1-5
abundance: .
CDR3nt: TGTGCCTGGAGTGGGGGAAAGACAGGGGCGCTTAAGCCCCAGCATTTT
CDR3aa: CAWSGGKTGALKPQHF

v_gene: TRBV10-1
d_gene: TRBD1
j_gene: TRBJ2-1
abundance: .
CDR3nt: TGCGCCAGCAGTGAGGCTACAGGGGTGGAGCAGTTCTTC
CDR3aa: CASSEATGVEQFF

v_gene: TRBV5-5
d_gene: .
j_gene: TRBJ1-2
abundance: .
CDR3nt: TGTGCCAGCAGCTCCACAGGGACCTATGGCTACACCTTC
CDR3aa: CASSSTGTYGYTF

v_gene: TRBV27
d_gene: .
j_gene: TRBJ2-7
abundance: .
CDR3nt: TGTGCCAGCATCTCCAGGGGTGGGTTCGAGCAGTACTTC
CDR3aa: CASISRGGFEQYF

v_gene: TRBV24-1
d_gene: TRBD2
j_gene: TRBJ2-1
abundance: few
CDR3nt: TGTGCCACCAGTGATTTGGGGGGAGGGAATGAGCAGTTCTTC
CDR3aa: CATSDLGGGNEQFF

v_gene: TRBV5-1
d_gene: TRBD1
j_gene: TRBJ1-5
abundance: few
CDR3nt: TGCGCCAGCAGCTTGGAGCAGGGGGGTCAGCCCCAGCATTTT
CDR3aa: CASSLEQGGQPQHF

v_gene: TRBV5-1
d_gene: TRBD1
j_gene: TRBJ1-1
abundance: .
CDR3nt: TGCGCCAGCAGCTTGGTCGACAGGGGGGGAGTCTCTGAAGCTTTCTTT
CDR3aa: CASSLVDRGGVSEAFF

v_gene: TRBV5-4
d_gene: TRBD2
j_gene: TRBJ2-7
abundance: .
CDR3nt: TGTGCCAGCAGCCCAGGACTAGCGGGGGCCTACGAGCAGTACTTC
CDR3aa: CASSPGLAGAYEQYF

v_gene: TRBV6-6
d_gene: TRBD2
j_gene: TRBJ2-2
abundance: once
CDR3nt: TGTGCCAGCAGTAAGCGGGGTGGCGGGGAGCTGTTTTTT
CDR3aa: CASSKRGGGELFF

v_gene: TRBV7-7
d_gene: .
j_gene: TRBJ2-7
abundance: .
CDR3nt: TGTGCCAGCAGCTTAGCTTCAGGGGATTACTACGAGCAGTACTTC
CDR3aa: CASSLASGDYYEQYF

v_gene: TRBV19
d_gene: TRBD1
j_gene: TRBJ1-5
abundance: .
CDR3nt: TGTGCCAGTATAGGGACAGGATATAGCAATCAGCCCCAGCATTTT
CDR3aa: CASIGTGYSNQPQHF

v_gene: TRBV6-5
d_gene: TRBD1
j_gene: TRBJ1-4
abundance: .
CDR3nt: TGTGCCAGCAATGCCGGGACAGGGAGAGAAAAACTGTTTTTT
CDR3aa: CASNAGTGREKLFF

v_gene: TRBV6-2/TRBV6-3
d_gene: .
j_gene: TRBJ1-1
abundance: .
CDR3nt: TGTGCCAGCAGTTACCCTGAGTTCGATTATTACACTGAAGCTTTCTTT
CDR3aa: CASSYPEFDYYTEAFF

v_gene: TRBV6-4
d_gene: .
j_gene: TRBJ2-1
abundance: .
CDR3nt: TGTGCCAGCAGCCAGGACGGACTCTACAATGAGCAGTTCTTC
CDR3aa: CASSQDGLYNEQFF

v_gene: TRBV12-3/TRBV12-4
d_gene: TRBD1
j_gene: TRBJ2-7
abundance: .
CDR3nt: TGTGCCAGCAGTCAAGGACAGGGTTACGAGCAGTACTTC
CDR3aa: CASSQGQGYEQYF

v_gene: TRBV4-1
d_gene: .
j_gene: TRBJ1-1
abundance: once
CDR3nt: TGCGCCAGCAGCCTGGATCAGGGGACCCTCAGAGGTACTGAAGCTTTCTTT
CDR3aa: CASSLDQGTLRGTEAFF

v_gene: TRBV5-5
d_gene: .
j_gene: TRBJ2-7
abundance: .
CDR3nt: TGTGCCAGCAGCTCGGGTCCCACGACCTACGAGCAGTACTTC
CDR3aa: CASSSGPTTYEQYF

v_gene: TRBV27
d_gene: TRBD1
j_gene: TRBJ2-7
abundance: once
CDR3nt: TGTGCCAGCAGTTTGGGGACAGGATCCTACGAGCAGTACTTC
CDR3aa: CASSLGTGSYEQYF

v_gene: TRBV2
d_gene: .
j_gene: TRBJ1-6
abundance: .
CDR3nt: TGTGCCAGCAGTGGACCGACGGGAAATAATTCACCCCTCCACTTT
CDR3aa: CASSGPTGNNSPLHF

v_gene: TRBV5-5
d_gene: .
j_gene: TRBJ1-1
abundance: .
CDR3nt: TGTGCCAGCAGCTTGTTAGCTAACACTGAAGCTTTCTTT
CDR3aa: CASSLLANTEAFF

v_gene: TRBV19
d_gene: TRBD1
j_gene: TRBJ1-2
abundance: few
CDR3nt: TGTGCCAGTGAGGAACCGGGACAGGGGATTTATGGCTACACCTTC
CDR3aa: CASEEPGQGIYGYTF

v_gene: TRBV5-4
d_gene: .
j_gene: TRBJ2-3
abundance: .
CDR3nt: TGTGCCAGCAGCTTGAAGGGACAAACCACAGATACGCAGTATTTT
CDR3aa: CASSLKGQTTDTQYF

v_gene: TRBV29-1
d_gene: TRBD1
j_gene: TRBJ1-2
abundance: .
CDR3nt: TGCAGCGGCCTGACCGGGACAGGGTATCGCTATGGCTACACCTTC
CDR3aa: CSGLTGTGYRYGYTF

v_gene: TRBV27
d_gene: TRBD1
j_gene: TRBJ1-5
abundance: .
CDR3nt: TGTGCCAGCGGCCGACAGGGCGGCAATCAGCCCCAGCATTTT
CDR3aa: CASGRQGGNQPQHF

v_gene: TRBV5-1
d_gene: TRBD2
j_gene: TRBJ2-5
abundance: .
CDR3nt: TGCGCCAGCAGCGTGTATAGCGGGGGGGCCGGGGAGACCCAGTACTTC
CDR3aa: CASSVYSGGAGETQYF

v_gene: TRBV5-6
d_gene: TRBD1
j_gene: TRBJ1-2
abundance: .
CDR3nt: TGTGCCAGCAGCTTGGTCCAGGGGGATGACGGCTACACCTTC
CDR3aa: CASSLVQGDDGYTF

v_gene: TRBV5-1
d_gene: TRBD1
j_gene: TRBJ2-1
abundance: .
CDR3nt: TGCGCCAGCAGCTCAACCGGGACAGGGGTTTACAATGAGCAGTTCTTC
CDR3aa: CASSSTGTGVYNEQFF

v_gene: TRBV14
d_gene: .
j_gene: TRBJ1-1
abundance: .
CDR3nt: TGTGCCAGCAGCCCTGGTCCGGAGGCTTTCTTT
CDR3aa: CASSPGPEAFF

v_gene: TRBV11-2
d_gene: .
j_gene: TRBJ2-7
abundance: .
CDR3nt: TGTGCCAGCAGCTTGACAGGAGTCGCCTACGAGCAGTACTTC
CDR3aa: CASSLTGVAYEQYF

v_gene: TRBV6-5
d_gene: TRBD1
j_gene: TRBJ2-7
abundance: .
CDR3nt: TGTGCCAGCAGCAAGGGACAGGTCTACGAGCAGTACTTC
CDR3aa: CASSKGQVYEQYF

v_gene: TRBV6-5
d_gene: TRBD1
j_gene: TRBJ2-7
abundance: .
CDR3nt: TGTGCCAGCAGCCGGGGACAGGGGAACGAGCAGTACTTC
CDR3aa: CASSRGQGNEQYF

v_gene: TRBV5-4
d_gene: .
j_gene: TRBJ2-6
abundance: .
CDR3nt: TGTGCCAGCAGCTTGACAGGCTCTGGGGCCAACGTCCTGACTTTC
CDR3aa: CASSLTGSGANVLTF

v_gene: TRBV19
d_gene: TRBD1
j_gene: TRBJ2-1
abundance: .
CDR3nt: TGTGCCAGTAGTGTCGCCGGGACAGGGTATAAAGATGAGCAGTTCTTC
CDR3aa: CASSVAGTGYKDEQFF

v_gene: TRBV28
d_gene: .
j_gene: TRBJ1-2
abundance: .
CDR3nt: TGTGCCAGCAGGGGGGAGGACTATGGCTACACCTTC
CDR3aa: CASRGEDYGYTF

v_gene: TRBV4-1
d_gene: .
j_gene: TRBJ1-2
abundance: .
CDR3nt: TGCGCCAGCAGCCAAGATGGGGCAGGGGCGCGGGGCTACACCTTC
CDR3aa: CASSQDGAGARGYTF

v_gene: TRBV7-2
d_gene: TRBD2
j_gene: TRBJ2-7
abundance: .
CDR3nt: TGTGCCAGCAGCTTTGGGGGGGGCTCCTACGAGCAGTACTTC
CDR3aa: CASSFGGGSYEQYF

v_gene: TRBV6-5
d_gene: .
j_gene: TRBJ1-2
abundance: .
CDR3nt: TGTGCCAGCGGGCAGGGCCGGAATGGCTACACCTTC
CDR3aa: CASGQGRNGYTF

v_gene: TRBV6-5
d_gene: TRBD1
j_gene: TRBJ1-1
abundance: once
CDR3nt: TGTGCCAGCATCTGGACAGGGGGCACTGAAGCTTTCTTT
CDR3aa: CASIWTGGTEAFF

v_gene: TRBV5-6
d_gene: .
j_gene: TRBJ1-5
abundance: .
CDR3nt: TGTGCCAGCAGCTCCGGGGGGAATATCGGGCGTAGGGAGCCCCAGCATTTT
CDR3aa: CASSSGGNIGRREPQHF

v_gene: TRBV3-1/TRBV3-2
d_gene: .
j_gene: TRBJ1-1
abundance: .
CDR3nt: TGTGCCAGCAGCCCCCGGGGGGGGGCGAACACTGAAGCTTTCTTT
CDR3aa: CASSPRGGANTEAFF